The entry below gives a single T cell receptor beta chain sequence along with its context. The V gene lost 4 bases and the J gene lost 3 bases, with 13 bases spanning the gap. Germline CDR1 and CDR2: SGHNT and YYREEE (reference sequence). This CDR3 is built from 14 residues. This sample was included in a study of T cell changes during pregnancy in multiple sclerosis. Method: immunoSEQ multiplex PCR; TCRdb's copy keeps in-frame clones and lacks some. Of tens of thousands of clones in the sample, about 90% were seen once. This clonotype originated in a female donor with multiple sclerosis, enrolled in a pregnancy study. The chain joins TRBV5-4 to TRBJ1-2; D is unresolved. The sample was CD4+ T cells from peripheral blood mononuclear cells, taken before pregnancy. The CDR3 sequence: CASSQVGVDYGYTF. The DNA of the CDR3 is TGTGCCAGCAGCCAAGTTGGAGTAGACTATGGCTACACCTTC.